This T cell receptor beta chain stems from a study of metastatic and nonmetastatic thyroid tumors. Study-level information: A comparison of repertoires was made across blood and tumor or nodule tissue from malignant and benign thyroid patients. Overall study results and limits: Significantly higher TCR beta diversity was reportedly seen in malignant thyroid tumors than benign nodules, in blood and tumor.

There are a few counts of this clone. The antigen remains unidentified. Prior to thyroid surgery, none of the patients had received any treatment. The CDR3 length is 11 residues. CDR1 and CDR2 (germline): MNHEY, SMNVEV (reference sequence). The trim removed 6 bases at V and 11 bases at J, leaving 5 bases unmatched. Original processing methods: CDR3 was compared across clinicopathological groups, and the resulting differences were used to build a distant-metastasis classifier for papillary thyroid cancer. TCRdb re-called the PCR reads via MiXCR. TCRdb's processing, not the study's, gives the V and J calls here. The table has approximately 35,000 clones, 10% to 13% seen once.

Sequenced sample: blood. The chain uses TRBV27 and TRBJ1-1, with 8 bases matching TRBD1. The sequence came from a female donor with papillary thyroid cancer or a benign thyroid nodule (not recorded which). Some clones in this sample may be carry-over from other donors' samples. Here the CDR3 DNA reads TGTGCCAGCAGCCAGGGGGCTCGGGCTTTCTTT. Encoded protein: CASSQGARAFF.